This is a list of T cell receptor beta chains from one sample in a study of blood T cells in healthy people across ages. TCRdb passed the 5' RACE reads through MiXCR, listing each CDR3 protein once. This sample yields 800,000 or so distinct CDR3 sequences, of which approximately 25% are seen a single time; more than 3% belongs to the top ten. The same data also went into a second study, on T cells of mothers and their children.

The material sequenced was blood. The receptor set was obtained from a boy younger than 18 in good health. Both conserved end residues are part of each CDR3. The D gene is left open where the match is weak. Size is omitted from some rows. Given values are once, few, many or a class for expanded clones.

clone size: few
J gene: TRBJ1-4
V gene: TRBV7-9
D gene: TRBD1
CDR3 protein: CASSLGTGGATNEKLFF
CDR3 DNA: TGTGCCAGCAGCTTAGGGACAGGGGGAGCAACTAATGAAAAACTGTTTTTT

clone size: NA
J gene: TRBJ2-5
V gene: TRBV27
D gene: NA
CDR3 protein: CASSLWAGSQETQYF
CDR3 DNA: TGTGCCAGCAGTTTATGGGCGGGCTCGCAAGAGACCCAGTACTTC

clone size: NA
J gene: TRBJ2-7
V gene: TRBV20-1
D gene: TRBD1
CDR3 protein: CSASQLDRGLSYEQYF
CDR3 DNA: TGCAGTGCTAGTCAGCTCGACAGGGGGCTATCCTACGAGCAGTACTTC

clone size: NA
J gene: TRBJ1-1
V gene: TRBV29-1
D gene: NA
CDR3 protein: CSVVRGAVTEAFF
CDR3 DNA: TGCAGCGTTGTTCGGGGGGCGGTCACTGAAGCTTTCTTT

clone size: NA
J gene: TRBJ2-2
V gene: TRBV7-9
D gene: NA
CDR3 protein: CTSSPPGRQNTGELFF
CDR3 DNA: TGTACCAGCAGCCCTCCGGGGCGACAGAACACCGGGGAGCTGTTTTTT

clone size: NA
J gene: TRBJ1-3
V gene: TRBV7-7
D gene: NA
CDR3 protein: CASSLAADRGSGNTIYF
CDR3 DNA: TGTGCTAGCAGCTTAGCAGCGGACCGGGGGAGTGGAAACACCATATATTTT

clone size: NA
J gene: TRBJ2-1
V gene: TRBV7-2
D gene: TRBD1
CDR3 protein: CASSSKQGRPYNEQFF
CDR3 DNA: TGTGCCAGCAGCTCCAAACAGGGGCGGCCTTACAATGAGCAGTTCTTC

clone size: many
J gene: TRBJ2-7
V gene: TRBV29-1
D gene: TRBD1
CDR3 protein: CSVVGQTYEQYF
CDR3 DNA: TGCAGCGTTGTGGGACAGACCTACGAGCAGTACTTC

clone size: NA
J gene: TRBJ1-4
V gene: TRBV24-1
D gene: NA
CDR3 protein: CATSDGDEKLFF
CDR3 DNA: TGTGCCACCAGTGATGGGGATGAAAAACTGTTTTTT

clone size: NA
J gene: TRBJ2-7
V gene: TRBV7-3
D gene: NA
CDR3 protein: CASSGQGAGGYEQYF
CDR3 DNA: TGTGCCAGCAGCGGACAAGGCGCGGGCGGATACGAGCAGTACTTC

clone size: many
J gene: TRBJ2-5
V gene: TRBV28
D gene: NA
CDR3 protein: CASNSRGETQYF
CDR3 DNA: TGTGCCAGCAACTCCAGGGGAGAGACCCAGTACTTC

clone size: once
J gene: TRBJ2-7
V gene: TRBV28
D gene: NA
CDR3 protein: CASSSRTIGVYEQYF
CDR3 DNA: TGTGCCAGCAGTTCCAGGACTATCGGGGTCTACGAGCAGTACTTC

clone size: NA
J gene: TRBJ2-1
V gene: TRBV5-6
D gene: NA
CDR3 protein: CASSLGAYYNEQFF
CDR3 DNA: TGTGCCAGCAGCTTGGGGGCCTACTACAATGAGCAGTTCTTC

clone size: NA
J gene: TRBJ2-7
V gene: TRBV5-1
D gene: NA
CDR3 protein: CASSFQGSWEQYF
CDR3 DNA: TGCGCCAGCAGCTTCCAGGGGAGTTGGGAGCAGTACTTC

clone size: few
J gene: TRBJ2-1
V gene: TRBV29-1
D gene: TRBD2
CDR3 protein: CSVLPLAGVGNEQFF
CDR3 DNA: TGCAGCGTCCTCCCCCTAGCGGGAGTAGGCAATGAGCAGTTCTTC